A selection of T cell receptor beta chains follows, all from one sample in a study of Ad26.COV2.S vaccination and SARS-CoV-2 variants. Assay: immunoSEQ multiplex PCR; the TCRdb copy retains only in-frame clones and omits some. The sample includes a few hundred thousand clones, roughly 84% of them seen just once. The source material was peripheral blood, sampled in a trial of Ad26.COV2.S vaccine versus placebo. The receptors here all came from a person aged 18-65 years who received the Ad26.COV2.S COVID-19 vaccine or a placebo. The CDR3 runs from the conserved cysteine through the conserved F or W. The D gene is left open where the match is weak. Expanded clones get a size class; other rows say once, few or many, or leave the size out.

size: NA
length: 18
J: TRBJ2-2
D: NA
V: TRBV7-9
CDR3: CASSQPRDTKGSGSGLFF
DNA: TGTGCCAGCAGCCAACCCCGGGACACCAAAGGGTCCGGCTCGGGGCTGTTTTTT

size: NA
length: 19
J: TRBJ2-1
D: TRBD2
V: TRBV19
CDR3: CASSIDVLAGATSYNEQFF
DNA: TGTGCCAGTAGTATAGACGTCCTAGCGGGGGCCACATCTTACAATGAGCAGTTCTTC

size: NA
length: 15
J: TRBJ2-2
D: NA
V: TRBV3-1/TRBV3-2
CDR3: CASTPGQETTGELFF
DNA: TGTGCCAGCACTCCCGGGCAGGAGACCACCGGGGAGCTGTTTTTT

size: NA
length: 16
J: TRBJ1-6
D: TRBD1
V: TRBV5-6
CDR3: CASSLGWTGERSPLHF
DNA: TGTGCCAGCAGCTTGGGATGGACAGGGGAGCGATCACCCCTCCACTTT

size: NA
length: 15
J: TRBJ2-2
D: NA
V: TRBV30
CDR3: CAWSVGQGSTGELFF
DNA: TGTGCCTGGAGTGTCGGGCAGGGCAGCACCGGGGAGCTGTTTTTT

size: NA
length: 13
J: TRBJ2-1
D: NA
V: TRBV9
CDR3: CASSAQGSNEQFF
DNA: TGTGCCAGCAGCGCGCAGGGGAGCAATGAGCAGTTCTTC

size: NA
length: 15
J: TRBJ2-1
D: NA
V: TRBV7-2
CDR3: CASSLNGGRIDEQFF
DNA: TGTGCCAGCAGCCTTAATGGAGGGCGTATCGATGAGCAGTTCTTC

size: NA
length: 15
J: TRBJ1-5
D: NA
V: TRBV6-2/TRBV6-3
CDR3: CASSPDRNSNQPQHF
DNA: TGTGCCAGCAGTCCCGACAGGAATAGCAATCAGCCCCAGCATTTT

size: NA
length: 13
J: TRBJ2-7
D: TRBD1
V: TRBV5-1
CDR3: CASSGGQGDEQYF
DNA: TGCGCCAGCAGCGGGGGACAGGGAGACGAGCAGTACTTC

size: NA
length: 15
J: TRBJ2-2
D: NA
V: TRBV7-2
CDR3: CASSLVQGVTGELFF
DNA: TGTGCCAGCAGCTTAGTGCAGGGTGTCACCGGGGAGCTGTTTTTT

size: once
length: 15
J: TRBJ1-5
D: NA
V: TRBV4-3
CDR3: CASSQDQGLNQPQHF
DNA: TGCGCCAGCAGCCAAGATCAGGGGTTGAATCAGCCCCAGCATTTT

size: NA
length: 12
J: TRBJ2-7
D: NA
V: TRBV7-9
CDR3: CASSLAGVEQYF
DNA: TGTGCCAGCAGCTTAGCAGGGGTCGAGCAGTACTTC

size: once
length: 17
J: TRBJ2-7
D: TRBD2
V: TRBV4-2
CDR3: CASSQVTSGGSDWEQYF
DNA: TGTGCCAGCAGCCAAGTGACTAGCGGGGGGTCAGACTGGGAGCAGTACTTC

size: once
length: 11
J: TRBJ1-1
D: NA
V: TRBV20-1
CDR3: CSAILNTEAFF
DNA: TGCAGTGCTATATTGAACACTGAAGCTTTCTTT

size: NA
length: 16
J: TRBJ2-2
D: TRBD1
V: TRBV30
CDR3: CAWSVLGQGVSGELFF
DNA: TGTGCCTGGAGTGTACTTGGACAGGGGGTTTCCGGGGAGCTGTTTTTT

size: NA
length: 16
J: TRBJ1-4
D: NA
V: TRBV27
CDR3: CASRQRAGTPNEKLFF
DNA: TGTGCCAGCAGACAAAGGGCCGGGACCCCAAATGAAAAACTGTTTTTT

size: NA
length: 14
J: TRBJ2-1
D: TRBD2
V: TRBV6-4
CDR3: CASSIAGNYNEQFF
DNA: TGTGCCAGCAGTATAGCGGGGAACTACAATGAGCAGTTCTTC

size: NA
length: 11
J: TRBJ1-1
D: NA
V: TRBV20-1
CDR3: CSAQEAGEAFF
DNA: TGCAGTGCCCAGGAGGCAGGCGAGGCTTTCTTT